This entry describes one T cell receptor beta chain. Antigen specificity is unknown. The sample has other DNA sequences that encode this CDR3 too. The PCR made use of 60 Vbeta and 13 Jbeta primers. Assay: immunoSEQ multiplex PCR; the TCRdb copy retains only in-frame clones and omits some. This sample has 100,000 or so clones, with about 74% found just once. These data originate in a study of cytomegalovirus exposure and HLA in healthy donors. Between the trimmed V and J ends, which lost 7 bases and 8 bases, there was a span of 14 bases. The CDR3 totals 12 residues. Germline values: CDR1 MNHEY, CDR2 SMNVEV (reference sequence). Findings and limits, study-wide: Some TCR beta chains (around 160 of them) were listed as cytomegalovirus-associated.

The V call is TRBV27, the J call TRBJ1-2; tentative D call: TRBD1 (6 bases). The source of this sequence is a female donor in good health and CMV-seronegative. Sequencing input: PBMCs. The CDR3 protein is CASKTPGVGYTF. The CDR3 region has the DNA TGTGCCAGCAAAACACCAGGGGTCGGCTACACCTTC.